This TCR beta chain emerged from a study of technical replicates of blood from a few donors. The data were produced by immunoSEQ multiplex PCR, yet TCRdb's version contains in-frame clones alone and is incomplete. The top ten clones hold roughly 3.7% of a sample with tens of thousands of clones, 75% to 85% of them seen once. In this sample, this clone turned up once. This CDR3 has 12 amino acids. Per germline, CDR1 GTSNPN and CDR2 SVGIG (reference sequence). Trimming stripped 0 bases from V and 5 bases from J, with 8 bases between. This receptor was identified in a human donor in good health. Some clones in this sample may be carry-over from other donors' samples. Input material: PBMCs. The V call is TRBV30, the J call TRBJ2-7; TRBD2 might be the D (5 bases). This CDR3 reads CAWSVWEHEQYF. The CDR3 nucleotides read TGTGCCTGGAGTGTATGGGAGCACGAGCAGTACTTC.